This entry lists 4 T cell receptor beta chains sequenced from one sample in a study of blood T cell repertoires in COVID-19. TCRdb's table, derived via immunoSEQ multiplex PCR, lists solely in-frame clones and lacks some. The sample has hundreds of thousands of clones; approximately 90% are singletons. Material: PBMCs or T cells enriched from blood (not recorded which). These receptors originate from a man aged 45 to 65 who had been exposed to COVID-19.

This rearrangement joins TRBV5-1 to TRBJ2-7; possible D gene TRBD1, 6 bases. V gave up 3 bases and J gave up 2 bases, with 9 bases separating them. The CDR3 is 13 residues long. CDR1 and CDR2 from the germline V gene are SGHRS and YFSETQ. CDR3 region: CASSSRTAYEQYF. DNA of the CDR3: TGCGCCAGCAGCTCCCGGACAGCCTACGAGCAGTACTTC.

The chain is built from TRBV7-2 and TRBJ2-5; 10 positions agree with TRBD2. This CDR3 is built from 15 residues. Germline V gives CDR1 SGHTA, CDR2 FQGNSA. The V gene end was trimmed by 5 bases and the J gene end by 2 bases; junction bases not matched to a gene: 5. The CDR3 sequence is CASSLTSGLQETQYF. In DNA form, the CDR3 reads TGTGCCAGCAGCCTGACTAGCGGGTTACAAGAGACCCAGTACTTC. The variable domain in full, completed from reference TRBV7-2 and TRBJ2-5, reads GAGVSQSPSNKVTEKGKDVELRCDPISGHTALYWYRQSLGQGLEFLIYFQGNSAPDKSGLPSDRFSAERTGGSVSTLTIQRTQQEDSAVYLCASSLTSGLQETQYFGPGTRLLVL.

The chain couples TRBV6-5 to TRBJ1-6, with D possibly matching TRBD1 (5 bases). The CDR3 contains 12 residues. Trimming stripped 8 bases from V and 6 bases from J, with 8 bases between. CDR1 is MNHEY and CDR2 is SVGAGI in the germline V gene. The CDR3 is CASHRRNSPLHF. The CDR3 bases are TGTGCCAGCCACAGGCGTAATTCACCCCTCCACTTT.

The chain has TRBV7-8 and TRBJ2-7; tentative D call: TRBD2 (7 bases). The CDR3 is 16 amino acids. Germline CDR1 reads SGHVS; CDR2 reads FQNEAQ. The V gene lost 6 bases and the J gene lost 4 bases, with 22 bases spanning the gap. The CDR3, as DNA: TGTGCCAGCAGTTCCTCTGGGGGGGACACTATTTACGAGCAGTACGTC. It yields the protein CASSSSGGDTIYEQYV.